Presented here are 19 T cell receptor beta chains from one specimen sequenced in a study of blood T cell repertoires in COVID-19. Sequenced by immunoSEQ multiplex PCR; TCRdb stores in-frame clones only, minus some. This sample has roughly 120,000 clones, with 80% to 90% found just once. The sequenced material came from peripheral blood. These receptor sequences come from a woman aged 55-69 years with acute or convalescent COVID-19.

This sequence joins TRBV9 and TRBJ2-2; TRBD2 aligns across 7 bases. Germline V lookup: CDR1 SGDLS, CDR2 YYNGEE. J was trimmed by 5 bases and V by 0 bases; bases with no gene match: 7. This CDR3 contains 16 residues. The chain's CDR3 is CASSVARGDPTGELFF. For the CDR3, the DNA is TGTGCCAGCAGCGTAGCTCGGGGGGACCCTACCGGGGAGCTGTTTTTT.

This clone was detected only a few times. This chain connects TRBV30 to TRBJ1-3; D is unresolved. V was pared by 1 base and J by 0 bases, with 7 bases between. The CDR3 is made up of 14 amino acids. CDR1 is GTSNPN and CDR2 is SVGIG in the germline V gene (reference sequence). The CDR3 bases are TGTGCCTGGAGTGACGGACTCTCTGGAAACACCATATATTTT. Protein sequence: CAWSDGLSGNTIYF.

The chain combines TRBV20-1 with TRBJ1-1, with 8 bases lining up with TRBD1. This CDR3 has 11 amino acids. The V segment lost 4 bases and the J segment 6 bases; nucleotides outside the gene matches: 1. Looked up from germline, CDR1 is DFQATT and CDR2 is SNEGSKA (reference sequence). In DNA, the CDR3 is TGCAGTGCTACAGGGGGCCCTGAAGCTTTCTTT. It translates to CSATGGPEAFF.

V usage is TRBV4-3 and J usage is TRBJ2-6; D uncertain. Germline V gene lookup returns CDR1 LGHNA and CDR2 YSLEER. The CDR3 is made up of 17 amino acids. V was pared by 3 bases and J by 0 bases, with 12 bases between. CDR3 coding DNA: TGCGCCAGCAGCCAGTTCCCTCGAGACTCTGGGGCCAACGTCCTGACTTTC. It yields the protein CASSQFPRDSGANVLTF.

The chain recombines TRBV3-1 (or the pseudogene TRBV3-2) with TRBJ2-7; D is undetermined. The germline CDR1 and CDR2 sequences are LGHDT and YNNKEL (reference sequence). This CDR3 has 12 residues. Trimming left V 0 bases short and J 8 bases short, with 8 bases between. CDR3 DNA: TGTGCCAGCAGCCAAGATTTTGGGCAGCAGTACTTC. This sequence encodes CASSQDFGQQYF.

The J gene is TRBJ2-1, the V gene TRBV6-5; D gene uncertain. Germline lookup yields CDR1 MNHEY and CDR2 SVGAGI. This CDR3 has 14 residues. V was shortened by 0 bases and J by 3 bases, with 6 bases between the two germline ends. The CDR3 region is CASSYSSGYNEQFF. Written as DNA, the CDR3 is TGTGCCAGCAGTTACTCATCCGGCTACAATGAGCAGTTCTTC.

This chain joins TRBV4-1 and TRBJ1-2; the D gene is possibly TRBD1 (6 bases). Germline lookup yields CDR1 MGHRA and CDR2 YSYEKL. V was shortened by 1 base and J by 7 bases, with 10 bases between the two germline ends. The CDR3 contains 13 residues. The CDR3: CASSQVAGVGYTF. The DNA of the CDR3 is TGCGCCAGCAGCCAAGTGGCAGGGGTTGGCTACACCTTC.

The chain carries TRBV29-1 and TRBJ2-5, with 8 bases fitting TRBD2. V lost 8 bases and J lost 5; bases outside the gene matches: 10. The CDR3 has 13 amino acids. The germline gives CDR1 SQVTM, CDR2 ANQGSEA. The CDR3 nucleotides read TGCAGCACCCAAGCGGGGGTAGGGGAGACCCAGTACTTC. This sequence encodes CSTQAGVGETQYF. Combining the CDR3 with reference TRBV29-1 and TRBJ2-5 gives the whole variable domain SAVISQKPSRDICQRGTSLTIQCQVDSQVTMMFWYRQQPGQSLTLIATANQGSEATYESGFVIDKFPISRPNLTFSTLTVSNMSPEDSSIYLCSTQAGVGETQYFGPGTRLLVL.

In this sample, this clone turned up a few times. J is TRBJ1-2 and V is TRBV7-2, with D possibly being TRBD1 (5 bases). The CDR3 is made up of 13 amino acids. Looked up from germline, CDR1 is SGHTA and CDR2 is FQGNSA. V lost 3 bases to trimming and J lost 7 bases, with 12 bases between them. CDR3 nucleotide sequence: TGTGCCAGCAGCTTCCCGGGGGTAGGTGGCTACACCTTC. Translating it yields CASSFPGVGGYTF.

V is TRBV18 and J is TRBJ2-5, with TRBD1 identical over 7 bases. CDR1 and CDR2 from the germline V gene are KGHSH and LQKENI. CDR3 length: 15 residues. Trimming cost V 4 bases and J 5 bases; bases outside gene matches: 10. The DNA of the CDR3 is TGTGCCAGCTCACGTACAGGGGCGCGGTGGGAGACCCAGTACTTC. Translation: CASSRTGARWETQYF.

The rearrangement joins TRBV6-5 to TRBJ1-5; the D gene is possibly TRBD1 (5 bases). The CDR3 length is 15 residues. The V gene lost 0 bases and the J gene lost 4 bases, with 10 bases spanning the gap. Germline loops: CDR1 MNHEY, CDR2 SVGAGI. The CDR3 is CASSYSWRGNQPQHF. The CDR3 DNA reads TGTGCCAGCAGTTACTCCTGGCGGGGGAATCAGCCCCAGCATTTT.

This chain joins TRBV7-2 and TRBJ1-4; tentative D call: TRBD1 (5 bases). CDR3 length equals 16 residues. Germline loops: CDR1 SGHTA, CDR2 FQGNSA. V gave up 1 base and J gave up 7 bases, with 16 bases separating them. The CDR3 protein is CASSLDGQGWGEKLFF. The CDR3 region has the DNA TGTGCCAGCAGCTTAGATGGGCAGGGCTGGGGTGAAAAACTGTTTTTT.

This chain joins TRBV7-9 and TRBJ1-4; 9 bases match TRBD1. V lost 5 bases, J lost 7 bases, and 8 bases stayed unmatched. This CDR3 region has 15 residues. Germline V gene sequence: CDR1 SEHNR, CDR2 FQNEAQ (reference sequence). CDR3: CASSAQTGGSEKLFF. CDR3 nucleotide sequence: TGTGCCAGCAGCGCCCAGACAGGGGGGTCTGAAAAACTGTTTTTT.

The chain uses TRBV5-1 and TRBJ1-2; no reliable D call. CDR3 length: 12 residues. Germline V gene sequence: CDR1 SGHRS, CDR2 YFSETQ. V dropped 0 bases and J dropped 8 bases, with 8 bases sitting between them. CDR3: CASSLEGSGYTF. CDR3 bases: TGCGCCAGCAGCTTGGAAGGGAGCGGCTACACCTTC.

The genes are TRBV7-9 and TRBJ2-3; the match to TRBD1 covers 8 bases. Trimming at V came to 5 bases and at J to 4 bases, leaving 5 bases not matched to a gene. This CDR3 spans 14 amino acids. Germline loops: CDR1 SEHNR, CDR2 FQNEAQ (reference sequence). The CDR3 sequence is CASSPSTGADTQYF. CDR3 coding DNA: TGTGCCAGCAGCCCCTCGACAGGGGCAGATACGCAGTATTTT.

The chain has TRBV7-2 and TRBJ2-5, with a possible D match to TRBD2 (6 bases). From germline, CDR1 is SGHTA and CDR2 FQGNSA. This CDR3 has 14 residues. Trimming removed 2 bases at V and 4 bases at J, with 11 bases between. The CDR3 DNA is TGTGCCAGCAGCTTAACGGGGGTGCGAGAGACCCAGTACTTC. Its protein is CASSLTGVRETQYF.

This chain links TRBV2 with TRBJ1-3; D remains unclear. The CDR3 totals 15 residues. V shed 2 bases and J shed 0 bases, with 8 bases lying between them. CDR1 and CDR2 from the germline V gene are SNHLY and FYNNEI. The CDR3 spells CASSENSNSGNTIYF. The CDR3 region has the DNA TGTGCCAGCAGTGAAAACAGCAACTCTGGAAACACCATATATTTT.

The chain joins TRBV7-4 to TRBJ1-1, with 8 positions matching TRBD1. CDR1 and CDR2 (germline): SGHVT, SQSDAQ. CDR3 length: 16 amino acids. The junction had 5 bases not matched to a gene; V was cut back by 1 base and J by 1 base. In DNA, the CDR3 is TGTGCCAGCAGCTTAGTTATTGGACAGGGGAACACTGAAGCTTTCTTT. Its protein product is CASSLVIGQGNTEAFF. Filled out from reference TRBV7-4 and TRBJ1-1, the complete variable domain reads GAGVSQSPRYKVAKRGRDVALRCDSISGHVTLYWYRQTLGQGSEVLTYSQSDAQRDKSGRPSGRFSAERPERSVSTLKIQRTEQGDSAVYLCASSLVIGQGNTEAFFGQGTRLTVV.

This chain joins TRBV6-5 and TRBJ2-1, with a weak D call TRBD2 (7 bases). Germline V gives CDR1 MNHEY, CDR2 SVGAGI. The V end lost 4 bases, the J end lost 6 bases, and 13 bases lay between the germline ends. CDR3 length equals 14 residues. The CDR3 region is CASSFGGRGNEQFF. The CDR3 DNA reads TGTGCCAGCAGTTTCGGGGGGCGGGGCAATGAGCAGTTCTTC.